This is a list of T cell receptor beta chains from one sample in a study of shared clonotypes between healthy human individuals. Sequencing was performed with immunoSEQ multiplex PCR; in TCRdb, only in-frame clones are kept and a portion is missing. The repertoire holds about a million clones, with about 75% as singletons. The sample consisted of memory CD4+ T cells sorted from blood. The receptors shown here come from a man aged 18 to 29 in good health. Each CDR3 is given with its conserved first and last residue. D genes are given only for firm matches. Expanded clones are given a class, and other clones once, few, many or no size at all.

TRBJ2-7	TRBV4-3	TRBD2	.	TGCGCCAGCAGCCAAGATCCCCCACTAGCGGGAGTCTTCTACGAGCAGTACTTC	CASSQDPPLAGVFYEQYF
TRBJ1-2	TRBV5-1	.	.	TGCGCCAGCAGCTCGGGTGACCTCCCCCCTACAGGCTACACCTTC	CASSSGDLPPTGYTF
TRBJ2-1	TRBV4-3	.	.	TGCGCCAGCAGCCAAGAGGGCTATCGTTGGCAGGGCGCCAATGAGCAGTTCTTC	CASSQEGYRWQGANEQFF
TRBJ2-7	TRBV6-1	TRBD2	.	TGTGCCAGCAACCGACTAGCCCCCTCCTACGAGCAGTACTTC	CASNRLAPSYEQYF
TRBJ1-5	TRBV7-6	TRBD1	few	TGTGCCAGCAGCTCACGGACAGGGCCGTATAGCAATCAGCCCCAGCATTTT	CASSSRTGPYSNQPQHF
TRBJ2-5	TRBV5-1	TRBD1	once	TGCGCCAGCAGCTTGGCAGGGGGCCGGGAGACCCAGTACTTC	CASSLAGGRETQYF
TRBJ2-4	TRBV23-1	.	few	TGCGCCAACCCTATACAGTACTTC	CANPIQYF
TRBJ2-7	TRBV15	.	.	TGTGCCACCAGCAGAGATTCGACAGGTGCGGACGAGCAGTACTTC	CATSRDSTGADEQYF
TRBJ2-3	TRBV7-2	TRBD2	once	TGTGCCAGCAGCTTAGTCGGGGGGGCAGTCTCAGATACGCAGTATTTT	CASSLVGGAVSDTQYF
TRBJ2-1	TRBV5-1	.	.	TGCGCCAGCAGCTTGGAACTAAATGAGCAGTTCTTC	CASSLELNEQFF
TRBJ2-5	TRBV5-1	.	.	TGCGCCAGCAGCTTCCAGGGGCAAGAGACCCAGTACTTC	CASSFQGQETQYF
TRBJ1-1	TRBV30	TRBD1	few	TGTGCCTGGACCGGACAGGGGTACACTGAAGCTTTCTTT	CAWTGQGYTEAFF
TRBJ2-7	TRBV7-6	.	.	TGTGCCAGCAGCCGGGGCCTTTACGAGCAGTACTTC	CASSRGLYEQYF
TRBJ2-2	TRBV7-8	.	.	TGTGCCAGCAGGGGAAGGAACACCGGGGAGCTGTTTTTT	CASRGRNTGELFF
TRBJ1-1	TRBV11-3	.	once	TGTGCCAGCAGCGAAGGAGGATCGAAGAACACTGAAGCTTTCTTT	CASSEGGSKNTEAFF
TRBJ2-4	TRBV9	.	.	TGTGCCAGCAGCCCATCGGGCCTGGGGGGAAACATTCAGTACTTC	CASSPSGLGGNIQYF
TRBJ1-5	TRBV6-1	.	.	TGTGCCAGCCAGGGGTACCAGCCCCAGCATTTT	CASQGYQPQHF
TRBJ2-2	TRBV5-4	.	.	TGTGCCAGCAGCCGGGCGGACAGCACCGGGGAGCTGTTTTTT	CASSRADSTGELFF
TRBJ1-4	TRBV29-1	.	.	TGCAGCGTTGACGGGGGACCTGATGAAAAACTGTTTTTT	CSVDGGPDEKLFF
TRBJ1-2	TRBV5-5	.	.	TGTGCCAGCAGCTTTGGAAGCATCTATGGCTACACCTTC	CASSFGSIYGYTF
TRBJ2-5	TRBV5-1	TRBD2	.	TGCGCCAGCAGCTTAATAGGAACTAGCGCGGAGACCCAGTACTTC	CASSLIGTSAETQYF
TRBJ2-1	TRBV5-6	TRBD1	.	TGTGCCAGCAGCTTGTCAGGGGGAGTGTTCTTC	CASSLSGGVFF
TRBJ2-5	TRBV7-2	.	.	TGTGCCAGCAGCTTAGTTTCGGGGGCCCAGTACTTC	CASSLVSGAQYF
TRBJ2-5	TRBV7-2	.	.	TGTGCCAGCAGCTTAGACAGGCAAGAGACCCAGTACTTC	CASSLDRQETQYF
TRBJ1-5	TRBV19	.	.	TGTGCCAGTAGTCCTAGCAGTGGGACACGGAATCAGCCCCAGCATTTT	CASSPSSGTRNQPQHF
TRBJ2-7	TRBV21-1	.	.	TGTGCCAGCAGCAGTCGGGACAGGGGTGTCTACGAGCAGTACTTC	CASSSRDRGVYEQYF
TRBJ2-5	TRBV5-1	TRBD1	.	TGCGCCAGCAGCCCCCTCGCCGGACAGGGAGAGACCCAGTACTTC	CASSPLAGQGETQYF
TRBJ2-5	TRBV7-2	TRBD2	once	TGTGCCAGCAGCTCGGGACTAGCGGGAGTAGAGACCCAGTACTTC	CASSSGLAGVETQYF
TRBJ2-2	TRBV9	TRBD1	.	TGTGCCAGCAGCGTAGGAGGTGGGACAGGGTTCACCGGGGAGCTGTTTTTT	CASSVGGGTGFTGELFF
TRBJ1-2	TRBV29-1	.	.	TGCAGCGTAGAAGGGGTGATTGGCTACACCTTC	CSVEGVIGYTF
TRBJ2-5	TRBV6-5	TRBD2	.	TGTGCCAGCACTTACACCGGGACTAGCAGTCTCCGGACCCAGTACTTC	CASTYTGTSSLRTQYF
TRBJ2-1	TRBV5-4	TRBD1	many	TGTGCCAGCAGCTCCGGACAGGGGGCCTACAATGAGCAGTTCTTC	CASSSGQGAYNEQFF
TRBJ2-1	TRBV9	.	.	TGTGCCAGCAGCGTAGATTTGAGGTACACCTACAATGAGCAGTTCTTC	CASSVDLRYTYNEQFF
TRBJ2-1	TRBV2	.	few	TGTGCCAGCAGCGATATTACGAGGGGAGCAGACAATGAGCAGTTCTTC	CASSDITRGADNEQFF
TRBJ2-1	TRBV5-1	TRBD2	.	TGCGCCAGCAGCAGGACTAGCGGGAGTGAGAATGAGCAGTTCTTC	CASSRTSGSENEQFF
TRBJ2-1	TRBV6-1	.	.	TGTGCCAGCAGTGAAGAGGGACAACGAGGTGAGCAGTTCTTC	CASSEEGQRGEQFF
TRBJ2-7	TRBV29-1	.	.	TGCAGCGCTGACACAGAGCCCGGGGAGCAGTACTTC	CSADTEPGEQYF
TRBJ2-7	TRBV18	.	.	TGTGCCAGCTCACGGGAGGTTGCCTACGAGCAGTACTTC	CASSREVAYEQYF
TRBJ1-1	TRBV9	.	.	TGTGCCAGCAGCGTAGCCCCCGGGCCTGAAGCTTTCTTT	CASSVAPGPEAFF
TRBJ2-3	TRBV10-3	.	.	TGTGCCATCAGTGATGTGGCAGATACGCAGTATTTT	CAISDVADTQYF
TRBJ2-3	TRBV5-1	TRBD2	.	TGCGCCAGCAGCTCGCGGGGGGACACAGATACGCAGTATTTT	CASSSRGDTDTQYF
TRBJ2-7	TRBV18	.	.	TGTGCCAGCTCACCACCTGGGTGGGCTAAGGACGAGCAGTACTTC	CASSPPGWAKDEQYF
TRBJ1-1	TRBV6-5	.	.	TGTGCCAGCAGTTACAAGCGGGGTTTGAACACTGAAGCTTTCTTT	CASSYKRGLNTEAFF
TRBJ2-6	TRBV7-2	TRBD1	few	TGTGCCAGCAGCTTAACCCGGGACAGGGGGCCTGGGGCCAACGTCCTGACTTTC	CASSLTRDRGPGANVLTF
TRBJ2-3	TRBV28	.	.	TGTGCCAGCAGTTTAAACAGGGTGGTCCCCAGCACAGATACGCAGTATTTT	CASSLNRVVPSTDTQYF
TRBJ1-3	TRBV5-1	.	.	TGCGCCAGCAGCTCCCAATCGGGTATGGGAAACACCATATATTTT	CASSSQSGMGNTIYF
TRBJ2-1	TRBV29-1	TRBD2	.	TGCAGCGCCGGACTAGCGGGGGCCCTTAGTGAGCAGTTCTTC	CSAGLAGALSEQFF